This T cell receptor (beta chain) was sequenced in a study of CD8 T cells in ankylosing spondylitis (dated by TCRdb to about 2017). Broadly, across the study: To find TCR variants linked to disease, the study profiled T cell receptor beta repertoires in ankylosing spondylitis patients and healthy donors. The full study cohort comprised around 25 ankylosing spondylitis patients and some 110 healthy donors. Peripheral blood samples were taken, and synovial fluid was additionally collected from ankylosing spondylitis patients.

Many counts were recorded for this clonotype. Its recognized antigen is unknown. Base qualities were left out, and no much larger clone turns up one base away. General conclusions and limits of the study: According to the report, matched synovial fluid samples from ankylosing spondylitis patients were significantly enriched for the disease-linked clones. Some motif variants were previously reported in synovial fluid and blood of reactive arthritis patients, suggesting common disease-initiation mechanisms. A CD8+ phenotype was shown by the disease-linked clones, which were found at relatively low frequencies in peripheral blood. A TCR beta motif made up of seven or eight highly homologous amino acid variants appeared to be characteristic of blood from ankylosing spondylitis patients.

The germline V gene (reference sequence) supplies CDR1 SGHKS and CDR2 YYEKEE. There are 15 amino acids in the CDR3, from cysteine to phenylalanine inclusive. Solely the CDR3 DNA is kept, with 45 bases framed from the first base. Unmatched junction bases come to 6, with V trimmed by 3 bases and J by 1 base. Sequencing took place on an Illumina HiSeq 2500. TCR beta libraries were prepared by quantitative 5'-RACE with molecular barcodes. For the original study's pipeline: A new computational method based on a probabilistic model of VDJ rearrangement was used to identify disease-linked TCR variants. TCRdb trimmed public reads at Q25 via fastp, called clones via MiXCR and kept in-frame beta chains. Each CDR3 protein gets just one entry, which takes the most common genes and DNA from the rows behind it. The V and J calls, along with clone size, are taken from TCRdb and not from the paper's own processing. This sample is represented by 340,000 or so distinct CDR3 sequences; 14% to 15% of them were singletons. About 1% of the sample goes to the ten largest clones.

The sequence was obtained from a male donor with ankylosing spondylitis or in good health (not recorded which). The V gene is TRBV5-5 and the J gene is TRBJ1-1, with TRBD1 matching 7 junction bases. Sequenced input: blood, either unsorted or a sorted T cell fraction (not recorded which). The DNA is as follows: TGTGCCAGCAGCTGGGGGGGACAGACGAACACTGAAGCTTTCTTT. It is translated as CASSWGGQTNTEAFF.